A single sample gave rise to the 23 T cell receptor beta chains below, sequenced in a study of T cell responses to AZD1222 COVID-19 vaccine. The table came from immunoSEQ multiplex PCR; TCRdb's copy has only in-frame clones and leaves some out. The sample has about 110,000 clones, approximately 85% seen once. The sample here was peripheral blood, taken on day 0 of AZD1222 vaccination. The receptors come from an adult in good health.

This rearrangement joins TRBV18 to TRBJ2-5, with 12 bases aligning to TRBD1. J gave up 6 bases and V 0 bases, and 2 bases lay outside the gene matches. The CDR3 spans 15 residues. Germline-derived CDR1 and CDR2 are KGHSH and LQKENI. Here the CDR3 reads CASSPPGQGAKTQYF. CDR3 sequence (DNA): TGTGCCAGCTCACCACCGGGACAGGGGGCAAAGACCCAGTACTTC.

CDR3 sequence (DNA): TGTGCCAGCAGCGCCAGTTCTTATGGCTACACCTTC. Translated: CASSASSYGYTF. The chain couples TRBV9 to TRBJ1-2, with no clear D. The CDR3 is 12 amino acids. V lost 3 bases and J lost 5, with 8 bases in between. From germline, CDR1 is SGDLS and CDR2 YYNGEE.

V usage is TRBV6-2 or TRBV6-3 and J usage is TRBJ2-7, with TRBD1 matching over 9 bases. The germline gives CDR1 MNHEY, CDR2 SVGEGT. The CDR3 spans 14 residues. After removal of 6 bases from V and 6 bases from J, the junction contained 9 bases not matched to a gene. The DNA of the CDR3 is TGTGCCAGCAGCCTTCCCGGGACAGGGCCCGAGCAGTACTTC. Its protein is CASSLPGTGPEQYF.

The gene calls are TRBV28 and TRBJ2-7, with D perhaps TRBD1 (6 bases). The germline V gene has CDR1 MDHEN and CDR2 SYDVKM. V was trimmed by 6 bases and J by 4 bases, leaving 19 bases between them. The CDR3 length is 15 residues. The CDR3 DNA sequence: TGTGCCAGCAGAACGCAACTAGTCAGGGGATACGAGCAGTACTTC. Its translation: CASRTQLVRGYEQYF.

This clone turned up a few times. This chain joins TRBV28 and TRBJ1-4; D is undetermined. The CDR3 loop spans 13 amino acids. Deletions cut 6 bases from V and 3 bases from J, with 8 bases between. CDR1 is MDHEN and CDR2 is SYDVKM in the germline V gene. The CDR3 sequence is CASRPGPNEKLFF. The CDR3 DNA reads as TGTGCCAGCAGACCGGGTCCTAATGAAAAACTGTTTTTT.

For this clone: The same CDR3 arises from other DNA sequences in this sample as well. The chain is built from TRBV7-3 and TRBJ2-3; D gene uncertain. The length of the CDR3 is 13 residues. Germline V gene lookup returns CDR1 SGHTA and CDR2 FQGTGA. The V and J ends lost 0 bases and 6 bases respectively, with 7 bases between them. The CDR3 nucleotides are TGTGCCAGCAGCTTAACGGCGCAGGATACGCAGTATTTT. Its protein is CASSLTAQDTQYF.

With respect to this clone: Other DNA sequences in the sample encode the same CDR3. The CDR3 region is CASSSGTEAFF. The CDR3, as DNA: TGTGCCAGCAGCTCAGGAACTGAAGCTTTCTTT. The rearrangement joins TRBV11-3 to TRBJ1-1; D is unclear. Germline CDR1 and CDR2: SGHNT and YENEEA. V was shortened by 4 bases and J by 5 bases, with 5 bases between the two germline ends. The CDR3 extends over 11 amino acids.

This clone was counted a few times. This rearrangement joins TRBV7-8 to TRBJ1-6; D ambiguous. V lost 0 bases and J 7 bases, leaving 4 bases between the germline ends. Per germline, CDR1 SGHVS and CDR2 FQNEAQ. This CDR3 has 13 amino acids. CDR3 sequence reads: CASSLAGNSPLHF. The CDR3 region has the DNA TGTGCCAGCAGCTTAGCGGGGAATTCACCCCTCCACTTT.

The genes are TRBV7-2 and TRBJ2-2; no clear D. Trimming stripped 1 base from V and 4 bases from J, with 7 bases between. The germline gives CDR1 SGHTA, CDR2 FQGNSA. This CDR3 has 14 residues. CDR3 nucleotide sequence: TGTGCCAGCAGCTTAGGTCGGCCCACCGGGGAGCTGTTTTTT. It codes for CASSLGRPTGELFF.

The chain uses TRBV24-1 and TRBJ2-1, with 10 bases identical to TRBD2. V shed 3 bases and J 6 bases; nucleotides not matched to a gene: 4. The CDR3 covers 15 residues. The germline CDR1 and CDR2 sequences are KGHDR and SFDVKD. DNA for the CDR3: TGTGCCACCAGTGATCGAGCGGGAGGGCGCAATGAGCAGTTCTTC. Translated, it gives CATSDRAGGRNEQFF.

The chain carries TRBV5-1 and TRBJ1-2; D uncertain. CDR1 and CDR2 (germline): SGHRS, YFSETQ. CDR3 size: 15 residues. V lost 0 bases and J lost 1, with 10 bases in between. CDR3 in amino acids: CASSLGNTVNYGYTF. The CDR3 bases are TGCGCCAGCAGCTTGGGTAACACCGTTAACTATGGCTACACCTTC. Full variable domain (missing parts from reference TRBV5-1 and TRBJ1-2): KAGVTQTPRYLIKTRGQQVTLSCSPISGHRSVSWYQQTPGQGLQFLFEYFSETQRNKGNFPGRFSGRQFSNSRSEMNVSTLELGDSALYLCASSLGNTVNYGYTFGSGTRLTVV.

The chain has TRBV4-1 and TRBJ1-2; a weak D match, TRBD1 (5 bases). The germline CDR1 and CDR2 sequences are MGHRA and YSYEKL. Trimming removed 1 base from V and 6 bases from J, with 18 bases in between. The CDR3 has 16 residues. The CDR3 reads CASSQVFQGAVDGYTF. The CDR3 nucleotides read TGCGCCAGCAGCCAAGTTTTTCAGGGTGCCGTGGATGGCTACACCTTC.

The chain uses TRBV30 and TRBJ1-5; D may be TRBD1 (5 bases). Per the germline V gene, CDR1 is GTSNPN and CDR2 is SVGIG (reference sequence). This CDR3 is built from 14 residues. The V gene lost 0 bases and the J gene lost 4 bases, with 10 bases spanning the gap. CDR3 nucleotide sequence: TGTGCCTGGAGTGTACTCGGGGGGAATCAGCCCCAGCATTTT. Its protein is CAWSVLGGNQPQHF.

The V call is TRBV28, the J call TRBJ1-5; D ambiguous. Trimming removed 5 bases from V and 6 bases from J, with 14 bases in between. The CDR3 has 14 residues. In germline, CDR1 is MDHEN, CDR2 SYDVKM. CDR3 nucleotides: TGTGCCAGCAGTGACAAGTGGCTGAGTCAGCCCCAGCATTTT. As protein: CASSDKWLSQPQHF.

This clone showed up just a few times. The gene calls are TRBV19 and TRBJ1-6; no definite D call. Trimming left V 5 bases short and J 3 bases short, with 8 bases between. This CDR3 has 14 residues. CDR1 and CDR2 from the germline V gene are LNHDA and SQIVND (reference sequence). CDR3: CASSLDGYNSPLHF. The DNA of the CDR3 is TGTGCCAGTAGTTTGGACGGCTATAATTCACCCCTCCACTTT.

The V and J genes are TRBV5-1 and TRBJ2-5; perhaps TRBD2 as D (5 bases). CDR1 and CDR2 (germline): SGHRS, YFSETQ. V lost 0 bases to trimming and J lost 6 bases, with 15 bases between them. This CDR3 region has 15 residues. The CDR3 protein is CASSLGGGERKTQYF. Written as DNA, the CDR3 is TGCGCCAGCAGCTTGGGCGGTGGGGAGAGGAAGACCCAGTACTTC.

The table lists this clone with a few counts. The chain carries TRBV3-1 (or the pseudogene TRBV3-2) and TRBJ1-6; 7 bases map to TRBD1. The CDR3 is 15 residues long. Trimming took 5 bases from V and 2 from J; bases not matched to a gene: 3. Germline values: CDR1 LGHDT, CDR2 YNNKEL (reference sequence). CDR3 in DNA: TGTGCCAGCAGCGTGGGACAGCCCTATAATTCACCCCTCCACTTT. It yields the protein CASSVGQPYNSPLHF.

The chain is built from TRBV2 and TRBJ1-2, with 8 bases identical to TRBD1. The J segment lost 7 bases and the V segment lost 4 bases, leaving 8 bases of the junction unmatched. The V gene's germline CDR1 is SNHLY and CDR2 FYNNEI. There are 14 residues in the CDR3. The CDR3 reads CASSARTGTSGYTF. The CDR3 DNA is TGTGCCAGCAGTGCGCGGACAGGGACCTCTGGCTACACCTTC.

The V call is TRBV10-2, the J call TRBJ2-2; no clear D. The CDR3 runs 17 residues. CDR1 and CDR2 from the germline V gene are WSHSY and SAAADI. Between the trimmed V and J ends, which lost 0 bases and 1 base, there was a span of 12 bases. In nucleotides, the CDR3 is TGCGCCAGCAGTGAGTCCTATGGCCGCGGGAACACCGGGGAGCTGTTTTTT. It specifies CASSESYGRGNTGELFF.

The chain couples TRBV9 to TRBJ1-1; the D is unclear. The CDR3 spans 15 residues. V was clipped by 2 bases and J by 4 bases, with 15 bases between them. CDR1 and CDR2 (germline): SGDLS, YYNGEE. CDR3: CASSVSPSKSTEAFF. CDR3 coding DNA: TGTGCCAGCAGCGTCTCACCTTCCAAGAGCACTGAAGCTTTCTTT. Full variable domain (rest looked up from reference TRBV9 and TRBJ1-1): DSGVTQTPKHLITATGQRVTLRCSPRSGDLSVYWYQQSLDQGLQFLIQYYNGEERAKGNILERFSAQQFPDLHSELNLSSLELGDSALYFCASSVSPSKSTEAFFGQGTRLTVV.

This chain connects TRBV28 to TRBJ1-2; D is perhaps TRBD1 (6 bases). Germline V gene sequence: CDR1 MDHEN, CDR2 SYDVKM. This CDR3 spans 13 amino acids. The V end lost 11 bases, the J end lost 3 bases, and 16 bases lay between the germline ends. The chain's CDR3 is CAVLRGRYYGYTF. CDR3 nucleotides: TGTGCCGTCCTCAGGGGTCGCTACTATGGCTACACCTTC.

The chain links TRBV11-3 to TRBJ2-1; D possibly uses TRBD1 or TRBD2 (7 bases each). CDR1 is SGHNT, CDR2 YENEEA, per germline. Between the trimmed V and J ends, which lost 6 bases and 6 bases, there was a span of 12 bases. This CDR3 spans 13 amino acids. In DNA, the CDR3 is TGTGCCAGCAGTCCAGGGGGGGCCAATGAGCAGTTCTTC. It specifies CASSPGGANEQFF.

This chain connects TRBV12-3 or TRBV12-4 to TRBJ1-5; 7 bases fit TRBD1. This CDR3 spans 13 amino acids. V gave up 6 bases and J gave up 6 bases; unmatched junction bases: 5. Here the CDR3 reads CASRRQGVQPQHF. The CDR3 nucleotides read TGTGCCAGCAGACGCCAGGGGGTTCAGCCCCAGCATTTT.